This T cell receptor (beta chain) was recorded in a study of blood T cells in healthy people across ages. Sample-barcoded 5' priming and a J-beta primer mix drove a second PCR of 7 to 11 cycles. TCRdb re-called the 5' RACE reads with MiXCR, one entry per CDR3 protein. The top ten hold about 4% of the sample, which has 1.5 million or so distinct CDR3 sequences, about 45% seen once. The CDR3 is 14 amino acids. Trimming removed 2 bases at V and 6 bases at J, with 11 bases between. Germline CDR1 reads MNHNY; CDR2 reads SVGAGI (reference sequence). The chain couples TRBV6-6 to TRBJ1-5; D not certain. The specimen sequenced was blood. The sequence was obtained from a woman aged 18 to 35 in good health. Written as DNA, the CDR3 is TGTGCCAGCAGTTACGACCAGACCAGTCAGCCCCAGCATTTT. Amino acid sequence: CASSYDQTSQPQHF.